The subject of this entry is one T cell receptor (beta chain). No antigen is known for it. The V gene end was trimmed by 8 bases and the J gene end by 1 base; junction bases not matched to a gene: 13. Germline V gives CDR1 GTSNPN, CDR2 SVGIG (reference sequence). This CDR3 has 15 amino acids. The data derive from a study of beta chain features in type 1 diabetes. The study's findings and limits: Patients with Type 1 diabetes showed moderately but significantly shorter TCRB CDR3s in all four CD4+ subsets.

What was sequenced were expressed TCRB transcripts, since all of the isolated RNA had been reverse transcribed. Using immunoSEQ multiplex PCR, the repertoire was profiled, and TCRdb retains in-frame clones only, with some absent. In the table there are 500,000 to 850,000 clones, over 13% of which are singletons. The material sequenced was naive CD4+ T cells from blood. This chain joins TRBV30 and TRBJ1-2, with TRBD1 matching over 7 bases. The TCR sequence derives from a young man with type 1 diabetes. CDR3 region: CARRDRSSYNYGYTF. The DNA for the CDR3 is TGTGCCCGCAGGGACAGATCCTCTTATAACTATGGCTACACCTTC.